The rows below give T cell receptor beta chains drawn from one sample of a study of molecular identifiers for immune sequencing clone quantification. MiXCR, applied by TCRdb to the PCR reads, yields one record per CDR3 protein. This sample has about 500,000 distinct CDR3 sequences; around 23% occur once, and the top ten carry approximately 0.76%. Sequenced: naive CD8+ T cells from blood, with Jurkat cell RNA spiked in. Every receptor here comes from a human donor in good health. Some libraries in this study had Jurkat cell RNA spiked in. The CDR3 runs from the conserved cysteine through the conserved F or W. Fields, in order: J gene, clone size, D gene, V gene, CDR3 protein, CDR3 DNA. D genes are given only for firm matches. Only part of the rows carry a size: once, few, many, or a class if the clone is expanded.

TRBJ2-7,few,TRBD2,TRBV4-3,CASSQDLGGSLNEQYF,TGCGCCAGCAGCCAAGATTTAGGCGGGAGTCTGAACGAGCAGTACTTC
TRBJ2-5,few,.,TRBV12-3/TRBV12-4,CASSSEGTAETQYF,TGTGCCAGCAGCTCCGAGGGGACTGCAGAGACCCAGTACTTC
TRBJ1-4,few,.,TRBV2,CATRGELTNEKLFF,TGTGCCACCCGGGGCGAACTAACTAATGAAAAACTGTTTTTT
TRBJ1-5,.,.,TRBV19,CARQKMTSLMNSNQPQHF,TGTGCCAGACAAAAAATGACAAGTCTAATGAATAGCAATCAGCCCCAGCATTTT
TRBJ1-1,.,.,TRBV10-3,CAISESRVATEAFF,TGTGCCATCAGTGAGTCGCGGGTTGCCACTGAAGCTTTCTTT
TRBJ1-3,.,.,TRBV6-2/TRBV6-3,CASSYSDRPSGNTIYF,TGTGCCAGCAGTTACTCGGACAGACCCTCTGGAAACACCATATATTTT
TRBJ2-2,many,.,TRBV7-9,CASSLLAYPNTGELFF,TGTGCCAGCAGCTTACTAGCGTATCCGAACACCGGGGAGCTGTTTTTT
TRBJ2-3,many,TRBD2,TRBV4-3,CASSQEWFAGDRTDTQYF,TGCGCCAGCAGCCAAGAGTGGTTTGCGGGAGATCGCACAGATACGCAGTATTTT
TRBJ2-2,.,.,TRBV5-1,CASSLKINTGELFF,TGCGCCAGCAGCTTGAAAATAAACACCGGGGAGCTGTTTTTT
TRBJ2-5,few,TRBD1,TRBV28,CASSKGQIIQETQYF,TGTGCCAGCAGTAAGGGACAGATAATCCAAGAGACCCAGTACTTC
TRBJ2-7,.,.,TRBV25-1,CASMNSGSTYEQYF,TGTGCCAGCATGAATAGCGGCTCCACCTACGAGCAGTACTTC
TRBJ2-3,.,TRBD1,TRBV9,CASSVWGQGADTQYF,TGTGCCAGCAGCGTCTGGGGACAGGGAGCAGATACGCAGTATTTT
TRBJ2-7,.,TRBD2,TRBV11-2,CASSLAGISGGASYEQYF,TGTGCCAGCAGCTTGGCCGGGATTAGCGGGGGAGCCTCCTACGAGCAGTACTTC
TRBJ2-3,few,TRBD2,TRBV4-3,CASSQRGVGGISTDTQYF,TGCGCCAGCAGCCAAAGGGGTGTCGGGGGGATTAGCACAGATACGCAGTATTTT
TRBJ1-1,.,TRBD1,TRBV12-3/TRBV12-4,CASRDRNASTEAFF,TGTGCCAGCAGGGACAGGAACGCGAGCACTGAAGCTTTCTTT
TRBJ1-5,many,.,TRBV6-1,CASSEALQGSGNQPQHF,TGTGCCAGCAGTGAAGCATTACAGGGTAGTGGCAATCAGCCCCAGCATTTT
TRBJ1-5,many,TRBD1,TRBV20-1,CSANAGGRPSNQPQHF,TGCAGTGCTAACGCAGGGGGCCGCCCAAGCAATCAGCCCCAGCATTTT
TRBJ2-2,few,TRBD1,TRBV10-3,CAIGGQGPTLINTGELFF,TGTGCCATCGGGGGACAGGGGCCCACTTTAATAAACACCGGGGAGCTGTTTTTT
TRBJ2-3,.,.,TRBV9,CASSVAGAADTQYF,TGTGCCAGCAGCGTAGCGGGAGCCGCAGATACGCAGTATTTT
TRBJ2-7,many,TRBD1,TRBV4-3,CASSPETGGEQYF,TGCGCCAGCAGCCCTGAAACAGGGGGCGAGCAGTACTTC
TRBJ1-2,many,TRBD1,TRBV12-3/TRBV12-4,CASSPGQGLWGYTF,TGTGCCAGCAGTCCAGGACAGGGCCTTTGGGGCTACACCTTC
TRBJ2-2,many,.,TRBV9,CASSVGGHTGELFF,TGTGCCAGCAGCGTAGGAGGCCACACCGGGGAGCTGTTTTTT
TRBJ2-1,.,.,TRBV15,CATSRDLAGVNEQFF,TGTGCCACCAGCAGAGATTTAGCAGGGGTCAATGAGCAGTTCTTC
TRBJ2-5,many,.,TRBV4-1,CASSQAQETQYF,TGCGCCAGCAGCCAAGCCCAAGAGACCCAGTACTTC
TRBJ2-3,.,.,TRBV20-1,CSASGGASGDTQYF,TGCAGTGCTAGTGGCGGGGCCAGTGGGGATACGCAGTATTTT
TRBJ2-2,many,.,TRBV20-1,CSARDGRANTGELFF,TGCAGTGCTAGAGACGGACGGGCGAACACCGGGGAGCTGTTTTTT
TRBJ2-7,.,.,TRBV11-1,CASTPSGPSPREQYF,TGTGCCAGCACACCGTCGGGACCCTCACCCAGGGAGCAGTACTTC
TRBJ2-5,few,TRBD2,TRBV14,CASSLRTSGLEETQYF,TGTGCCAGCAGCCTCAGGACTAGCGGCCTGGAAGAGACCCAGTACTTC
TRBJ2-2,few,.,TRBV13,CASSPGGGLFF,TGTGCCAGCAGCCCCGGGGGCGGGCTGTTTTTT
TRBJ1-1,few,.,TRBV18,CASSLGTSLGGTEAFF,TGTGCCAGCTCACTCGGGACATCCCTCGGGGGGACTGAAGCTTTCTTT
TRBJ2-1,few,TRBD2,TRBV27,CASSFGGAYNEQFF,TGTGCCAGCAGTTTCGGGGGGGCCTACAATGAGCAGTTCTTC
TRBJ2-5,few,TRBD2,TRBV24-1,CATSEGTSGSETQYF,TGTGCCACCAGTGAGGGGACTAGCGGGAGCGAGACCCAGTACTTC
TRBJ2-7,few,.,TRBV11-2,CASSLGGATYEQYF,TGTGCCAGCAGCTTAGGGGGGGCCACCTACGAGCAGTACTTC
TRBJ2-7,.,.,TRBV27,CASSLAAGAYEQYF,TGTGCCAGCAGTTTAGCGGCAGGGGCCTACGAGCAGTACTTC
TRBJ2-1,.,.,TRBV15,CATSRESEQFF,TGTGCCACCAGCAGAGAAAGTGAGCAGTTCTTC
TRBJ2-3,many,TRBD2,TRBV5-1,CASSQRLAGNLGDTQYF,TGCGCCAGCAGCCAACGACTAGCGGGAAATCTGGGGGATACGCAGTATTTT
TRBJ2-1,.,.,TRBV14,CASSHGDTAGGQFF,TGTGCCAGCAGCCATGGGGACACGGCTGGTGGGCAGTTCTTC
TRBJ1-2,many,.,TRBV12-3/TRBV12-4,CASNPTPKLTYGYTF,TGTGCCAGCAATCCGACCCCCAAGCTTACATATGGCTACACCTTC
TRBJ1-2,.,.,TRBV28,CASSSSLDSQSSKYGYTF,TGTGCCAGCAGTTCCTCTCTTGACAGCCAGTCATCTAAATATGGCTACACCTTC
TRBJ2-3,many,TRBD1,TRBV7-9,CASRGQGADTQYF,TGTGCCAGCCGAGGACAGGGGGCAGATACGCAGTATTTT
TRBJ1-4,.,.,TRBV9,CASSVETGTNEKLFF,TGTGCCAGCAGCGTCGAGACAGGAACTAATGAAAAACTGTTTTTT
TRBJ2-3,few,.,TRBV27,CASSFGPSPTDTQYF,TGTGCCAGCAGTTTCGGGCCTAGCCCCACAGATACGCAGTATTTT